A selection of T cell receptor beta chains follows, all from one sample in a study of blood T cell repertoires in COVID-19. Sequenced by immunoSEQ multiplex PCR; TCRdb stores in-frame clones only, minus some. This sample has 15,000 to 18,000 clones, with 82% found just once. The specimen sequenced was peripheral blood. These receptors were taken from an elderly man with active or convalescent COVID-19. The CDR3 runs from the conserved cysteine through the conserved F or W. D genes are given only for firm matches. The size field is filled for only some rows; it gives once, few, many or a size class.

d_call,clone_size,j_call,v_call,cdr3_aa,cdr3_nt
.,.,TRBJ1-3,TRBV5-1,CASSLAGSDNTIYF,TGCGCCAGCAGCTTGGCCGGTAGCGACAACACCATATATTTT
TRBD1,.,TRBJ2-7,TRBV3-1/TRBV3-2,CASSQVTGVYEQYF,TGTGCCAGCAGCCAAGTCACAGGGGTGTACGAGCAGTACTTC
TRBD2,.,TRBJ2-1,TRBV2,CASSEVVGGAYNEQFF,TGTGCCAGCAGTGAAGTGGTGGGGGGGGCCTACAATGAGCAGTTCTTC
.,.,TRBJ1-6,TRBV10-1,CASNRGVGSPLHF,TGCGCCAGCAACCGGGGAGTCGGGTCACCCCTCCACTTT
TRBD1,.,TRBJ1-5,TRBV9,CASSAGTGTGVHQPQHF,TGTGCCAGCAGCGCGGGGACCGGGACAGGGGTCCATCAGCCCCAGCATTTT
TRBD1,once,TRBJ2-2,TRBV28,CASSSRGFTGELFF,TGTGCCAGCAGTTCCAGGGGGTTTACCGGGGAGCTGTTTTTT
.,.,TRBJ1-1,TRBV6-5,CASRQIGNTEAFF,TGTGCCAGCAGACAGATCGGGAACACTGAAGCTTTCTTT
.,.,TRBJ2-4,TRBV7-7,CASSLELSHKPNIQYF,TGTGCTAGCAGCTTAGAGCTCTCGCATAAGCCAAACATTCAGTACTTC
.,.,TRBJ1-1,TRBV29-1,CSVATTGTEAFF,TGCAGCGTCGCAACCACGGGCACTGAAGCTTTCTTT
.,.,TRBJ2-3,TRBV21-1,CASSNRRCTQYF,TGTGCCAGCAGCAATAGGAGGTGTACGCAGTATTTT
.,.,TRBJ1-3,TRBV5-6,CASSLVGGPGNTIYF,TGTGCCAGCAGCTTGGTGGGGGGTCCTGGAAACACCATATATTTT
.,.,TRBJ2-5,TRBV11-2,CASSWGRGETQYF,TGTGCCAGCAGCTGGGGGAGGGGGGAGACCCAGTACTTC
.,.,TRBJ2-6,TRBV30,CATEANVLTF,TGTGCCACAGAAGCCAACGTCCTGACTTTC
TRBD1,.,TRBJ1-1,TRBV19,CASSMRPTWTGKNTEAFF,TGTGCCAGTAGTATGAGGCCCACATGGACAGGAAAAAACACTGAAGCTTTCTTT
.,.,TRBJ2-7,TRBV10-3,CAISDETGYEQYF,TGTGCCATCAGTGATGAAACAGGCTACGAGCAGTACTTC
.,.,TRBJ2-6,TRBV3-1/TRBV3-2,CASSLGGGGANVLTF,TGTGCCAGCAGCCTAGGAGGTGGAGGGGCCAACGTCCTGACTTTC
TRBD1,.,TRBJ2-1,TRBV10-3,CAIQDRGRNEQFF,TGTGCCATCCAGGACAGGGGGAGAAATGAGCAGTTCTTC
TRBD1,.,TRBJ2-5,TRBV6-5,CASSYGTGQETQYF,TGTGCCAGCAGTTACGGGACAGGACAAGAGACCCAGTACTTC
.,.,TRBJ1-2,TRBV5-1,CASSLNGDYGYTF,TGCGCCAGCAGCTTGAACGGGGACTATGGCTACACCTTC
.,.,TRBJ1-2,TRBV6-5,CASSPQGTKIGGYTF,TGTGCCAGCAGTCCTCAGGGGACAAAGATAGGCGGCTACACCTTC
TRBD1,.,TRBJ1-6,TRBV7-2,CASSLAGTGNSPLHF,TGTGCCAGCAGCTTAGCCGGGACAGGGAATTCACCCCTCCACTTT
TRBD1,.,TRBJ1-1,TRBV10-3,CAIRTGRGAEAFF,TGTGCCATACGGACAGGGCGAGGGGCTGAAGCTTTCTTT
.,.,TRBJ1-2,TRBV12-3/TRBV12-4,CASSLILDSGYTF,TGTGCCAGCAGTTTAATCTTGGACAGCGGATACACCTTC
TRBD2,.,TRBJ2-4,TRBV19,CASSGLASTLAKNIQYF,TGTGCCAGTAGTGGACTAGCGTCGACTCTAGCCAAAAACATTCAGTACTTC
.,once,TRBJ2-3,TRBV7-2,CASSLMGGPTDTQYF,TGTGCCAGCAGCTTAATGGGGGGGCCCACAGATACGCAGTATTTT
.,once,TRBJ2-1,TRBV7-8,CASSDIGATYNEQFF,TGTGCCAGCAGCGATATAGGGGCGACGTACAATGAGCAGTTCTTC
TRBD2,.,TRBJ2-3,TRBV11-3,CASSPNSGGTDTQYF,TGTGCCAGCAGCCCAAATAGCGGGGGCACAGATACGCAGTATTTT
TRBD1,.,TRBJ1-1,TRBV6-5,CASRGRQGRDTEAFF,TGTGCCAGCAGGGGCCGACAGGGGAGAGACACTGAAGCTTTCTTT
.,.,TRBJ1-4,TRBV11-1,CASSLGQNEKLFF,TGTGCCAGCAGCTTAGGACAGAATGAAAAACTGTTTTTT
.,.,TRBJ2-4,TRBV4-2,CASSQAVGGGPKQYF,TGTGCCAGCAGCCAAGCTGTGGGGGGGGGCCCGAAACAGTACTTC
TRBD2,once,TRBJ2-2,TRBV4-3,CASSQETSGGELFF,TGCGCCAGCAGCCAAGAGACTAGCGGGGGGGAGCTGTTTTTT
.,.,TRBJ2-7,TRBV28,CASSQGGYEQYF,TGTGCCAGCAGCCAAGGGGGATACGAGCAGTACTTC
.,few,TRBJ1-1,TRBV30,CAWSDLGNTEAFF,TGTGCCTGGAGTGATCTGGGCAACACTGAAGCTTTCTTT
TRBD2,.,TRBJ2-1,TRBV29-1,CSVEGGGGPDEQFF,TGCAGCGTTGAAGGGGGCGGGGGGCCCGATGAGCAGTTCTTC